Reported below is one TCR beta chain. What it binds is not known. The sample belongs to a study of T cell responses to AZD1222 COVID-19 vaccine. Libraries were prepared by immunoSEQ multiplex PCR; TCRdb keeps only in-frame clonotypes and omits some of them. The repertoire includes about 150,000 clones, 82% of them detected once, and roughly 4.5% sits in the top ten. This CDR3 is 14 amino acids long. V was shortened by 3 bases and J by 6 bases, with 9 bases between the two germline ends. Looked up from germline, CDR1 is LNHDA and CDR2 is SQIVND (reference sequence). Study results and limitations: Just a handful of people given AZD1222 tested seropositive at baseline. The repertoires were collected only after the peak T cell response.

The source of this sequence is an adult in good health. The chain recombines TRBV19 with TRBJ1-6; D unclear. The starting material was peripheral blood, obtained on day 0 of MenACWY control vaccination. The CDR3 protein is CASSIRQINSPLHF. DNA of the CDR3: TGTGCCAGTAGTATTCGGCAGATTAATTCACCCCTCCACTTT.